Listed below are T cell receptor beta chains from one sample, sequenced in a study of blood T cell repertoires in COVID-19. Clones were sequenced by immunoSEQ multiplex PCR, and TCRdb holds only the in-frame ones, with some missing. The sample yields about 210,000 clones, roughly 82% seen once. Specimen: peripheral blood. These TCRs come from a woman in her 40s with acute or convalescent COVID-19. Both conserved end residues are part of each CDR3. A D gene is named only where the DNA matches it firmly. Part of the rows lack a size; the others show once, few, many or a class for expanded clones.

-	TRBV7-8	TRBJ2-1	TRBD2	TGTGCCAGCAGCGGATCTAGCGGGAGTTACAATGAGCAGTTCTTC	CASSGSSGSYNEQFF
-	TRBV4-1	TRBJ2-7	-	TGCGCCAGCAGCCAAGTACAGGGTCCTTACTACGAGCAGTACTTC	CASSQVQGPYYEQYF
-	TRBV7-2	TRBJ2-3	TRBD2	TGTGCCAGCAGCTTAGTGCGGGAGTACGGAGATACGCAGTATTTT	CASSLVREYGDTQYF
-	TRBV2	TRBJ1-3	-	TGTGCCAGCGGGAACCGGGGGTCCTCTGGAAACACCATATATTTT	CASGNRGSSGNTIYF
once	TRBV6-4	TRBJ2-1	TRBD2	TGTGCCAGCAGTGACGCTACCGCGCTAGCGGGGTATGAGCAGTTCTTC	CASSDATALAGYEQFF
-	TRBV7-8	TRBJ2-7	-	TGTGCCAGCAGCTCCCGAAGCACGGGTGCCTACGAGCAGTACTTC	CASSSRSTGAYEQYF
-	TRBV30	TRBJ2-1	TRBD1	TGTGCCTGGAGTCGCCGGGACAGGGTGAGCAATGAGCAGTTCTTC	CAWSRRDRVSNEQFF
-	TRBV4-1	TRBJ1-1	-	TGCGCCAGCAGCCGCGGACAGCTAAGAATGAACACTGAAGCTTTCTTT	CASSRGQLRMNTEAFF
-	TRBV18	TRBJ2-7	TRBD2	TGTGCCAGCTCACCACCTTCTAGCGGGGGTTACGAGCAGTACTTC	CASSPPSSGGYEQYF
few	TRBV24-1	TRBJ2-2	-	TGTGCCACCAGTGATTCATTTAGCGGCATAATTCCCGGGGAGCTGTTTTTT	CATSDSFSGIIPGELFF
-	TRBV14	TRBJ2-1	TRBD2	TGTGCCAGCAGCCCCGGGACTAGCGTGGACAATGAGCAGTTCTTC	CASSPGTSVDNEQFF
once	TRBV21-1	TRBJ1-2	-	TGTGCCACCTTCTTCAGGGGCCCTAACTATGGCTACACCTTC	CATFFRGPNYGYTF
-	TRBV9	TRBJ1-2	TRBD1	TGTGCCAGCAGCCCCGACAGGGACTATGGCTACACCTTC	CASSPDRDYGYTF
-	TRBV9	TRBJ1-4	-	TGTGCCAGCAGCGTAGTATGGGGGGGAAATGAAAAACTGTTTTTT	CASSVVWGGNEKLFF
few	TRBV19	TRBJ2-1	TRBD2	TGTGCCAGTCGTAGGCCGGGGCTAGCGGGAAGCTATGAGCAGTTCTTC	CASRRPGLAGSYEQFF
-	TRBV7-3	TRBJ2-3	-	TGTGCCAGCAGCCTTTCTGGTAGCGGTCGCACAGATACGCAGTATTTT	CASSLSGSGRTDTQYF
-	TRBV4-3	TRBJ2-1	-	TGCGCCAGCAGCCAAGGGTTCGAGCGGGACAATGAGCAGTTCTTC	CASSQGFERDNEQFF
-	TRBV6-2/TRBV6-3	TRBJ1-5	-	TGTGCCAGCAGTCCCCAACAGGGTTGGGACAATCAGCCCCAGCATTTT	CASSPQQGWDNQPQHF
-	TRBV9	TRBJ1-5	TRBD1	TGTGCCAGCGGGACAGGCAATCAGCCCCAGCATTTT	CASGTGNQPQHF
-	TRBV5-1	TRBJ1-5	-	TGCGCCAGCAGCTTGTATCCAGGGTCTAATCAGCCCCAGCATTTT	CASSLYPGSNQPQHF
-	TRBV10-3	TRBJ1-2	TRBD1	TGTGCCATAGGGGAGAGCGACAGGGGGATCTATGGCTACACCTTC	CAIGESDRGIYGYTF
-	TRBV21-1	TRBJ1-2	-	TGTGCCAGCAGCAAAATGGGAGGGCTCGGCTATGGCTACACCTTC	CASSKMGGLGYGYTF
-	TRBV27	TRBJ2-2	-	TGTGCCAGCACCCTGGACTTTGCTGAGAACACCGGGGAGCTGTTTTTT	CASTLDFAENTGELFF
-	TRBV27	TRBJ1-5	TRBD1	TGTGCCAGCAGTTTGACAGGACAGGGATCCAATCAGCCCCAGCATTTT	CASSLTGQGSNQPQHF
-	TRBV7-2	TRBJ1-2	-	TGTGCCAGCAGCTTAGCCGGCCAACAGGGCTATGGCTACACCTTC	CASSLAGQQGYGYTF
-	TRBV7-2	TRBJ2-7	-	TGTGCCAGCAGCTTAGCAGGGCAGGGGGGCCACTACGAGCAGTACTTC	CASSLAGQGGHYEQYF
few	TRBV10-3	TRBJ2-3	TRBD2	TGTGCCATCAGTGAGGGACTAGCGAGCACAGATACGCAGTATTTT	CAISEGLASTDTQYF
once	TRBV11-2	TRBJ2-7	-	TGTGCCAGCAGCCGAGATTCCTCCCCTAGCGAGCCGTACGAGCAGTACTTC	CASSRDSSPSEPYEQYF
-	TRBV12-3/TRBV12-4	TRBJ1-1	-	TGTGCCAGCAGTTTAGCGCTGAGTACTGAAGCTTTCTTT	CASSLALSTEAFF
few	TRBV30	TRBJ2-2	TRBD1	TGTGCCTGGACCACGGGACAGGGCAACACCGGGGAGCTGTTTTTT	CAWTTGQGNTGELFF
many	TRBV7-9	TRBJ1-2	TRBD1	TGTGCCAGCAGCCGAACCGGACAGGGGGATAACTATGGCTACACCTTC	CASSRTGQGDNYGYTF
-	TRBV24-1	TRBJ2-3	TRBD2	TGTGCCACCAGTGAGTTAGCGGGAGGCCCGAGGGATACGCAGTATTTT	CATSELAGGPRDTQYF
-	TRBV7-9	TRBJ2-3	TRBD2	TGTGCCAGCAGCTTAGGACTAGCCTTTGATACGCAGTATTTT	CASSLGLAFDTQYF
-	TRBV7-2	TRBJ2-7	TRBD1	TGTGCCAGCAGCCCGACAGGGGGCTCCGTCGAGCAGTACTTC	CASSPTGGSVEQYF
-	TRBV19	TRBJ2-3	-	TGTGCCAGTAGTCTACTTCCTACTGGCACAGATACGCAGTATTTT	CASSLLPTGTDTQYF
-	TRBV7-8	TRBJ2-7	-	TGTGCCAGCATCCTGGGGGACTTTGGTTTGGAGCAGTACTTC	CASILGDFGLEQYF
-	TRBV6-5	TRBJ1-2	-	TGTGCCAGCAGTTACGAGGGCGATTATGGCTACACCTTC	CASSYEGDYGYTF
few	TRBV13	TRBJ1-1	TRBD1	TGTGCCAGCAGCTTAGTAGTAGGGACAGGGGATGAAGCTTTCTTT	CASSLVVGTGDEAFF
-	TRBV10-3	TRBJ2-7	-	TGTGCCATCAGTGAGCAACAGGGACATAGCGAGCAGTACTTC	CAISEQQGHSEQYF
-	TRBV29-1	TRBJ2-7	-	TGCAGCGTGGAGGGCAGGGACGAGCAGTACTTC	CSVEGRDEQYF
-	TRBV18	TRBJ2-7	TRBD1	TGTGCCAGCTCACCAAACCAGGGGGCCCCCTACGAGCAGTACTTC	CASSPNQGAPYEQYF
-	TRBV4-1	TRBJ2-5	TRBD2	TGCGCCAGCAGCCAAGAGAGGGCTAGCGGGGGGTCATTCCAAGAGACCCAGTACTTC	CASSQERASGGSFQETQYF
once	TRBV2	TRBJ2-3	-	TGTGCCAGCGCATACCAGGGTAATACGCAGTATTTT	CASAYQGNTQYF
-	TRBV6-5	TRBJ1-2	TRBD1	TGTGCCAGCAGCTGGACAGGGAACTATGGCTACACCTTC	CASSWTGNYGYTF
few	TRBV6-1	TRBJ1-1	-	TGTGCCAGCAGTGAGACACAGGGCGGCGGCACTGAAGCTTTCTTT	CASSETQGGGTEAFF
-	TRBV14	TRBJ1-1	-	TGTGCCAGCAGGAGACAGACAAGCGACACTGAAGCTTTCTTT	CASRRQTSDTEAFF
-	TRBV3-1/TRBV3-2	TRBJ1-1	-	TGTGCCAGCAGCCAGGGGCGGGAGGGAGCTTTCTTT	CASSQGREGAFF